A single sample is the source of the 30 T cell receptor beta chains below, sequenced in a study of blood T cell repertoires in COVID-19. This table comes from immunoSEQ multiplex PCR, and its TCRdb copy is limited to in-frame clones, with some not included. There are around 300,000 clones in the sample; around nine tenths occur only once, and 1.7% lies in the top ten. Sequencing was done on a sample of PBMCs or T cells enriched from blood (not recorded which). The receptors originated from a woman in her 40s who had recovered from COVID-19.

CDR3 sequence (DNA): TGTGCCAGCAGCCATCGGACTCTCCAAAACATTCAGTACTTC. Translation gives CASSHRTLQNIQYF. The rearrangement joins TRBV6-2 or TRBV6-3 to TRBJ2-4; perhaps TRBD2 as D (5 bases). Germline V gene lookup returns CDR1 MNHEY and CDR2 SVGEGT. Trimming left V 6 bases short and J 5 bases short, with 14 bases between. CDR3 size: 14 residues.

The genes are TRBV2 and TRBJ2-3, with D maybe TRBD2 (5 bases). CDR3 size: 11 residues. V was clipped by 7 bases and J by 10 bases, with 12 bases between them. CDR1 is SNHLY and CDR2 is FYNNEI in the germline V gene. CDR3 sequence reads: CASKEGFSQYF. DNA for the CDR3: TGTGCCAGCAAAGAGGGTTTCTCGCAGTATTTT.

This chain joins TRBV11-2 and TRBJ1-3; D is unclear. The CDR3 totals 12 residues. CDR1 is SGHAT and CDR2 is FQNNGV in the germline V gene. With 1 base removed from V and 7 bases from J, the gap between germline ends came to 5 bases. The CDR3 here is CASSLGGNTIYF. DNA of the CDR3: TGTGCCAGCAGCTTAGGAGGGAACACCATATATTTT.

This chain joins TRBV6-5 and TRBJ2-2, with D unclear. Trimming took 0 bases from V and 6 from J, leaving 8 bases between them. Germline CDR1 reads MNHEY; CDR2 reads SVGAGI. CDR3 length: 14 residues. This CDR3 reads CASSYSSLAGELFF. The DNA of the CDR3 is TGTGCCAGCAGTTACTCCTCACTCGCCGGGGAGCTGTTTTTT.

The chain joins TRBV2 to TRBJ2-5; 7 bases line up with TRBD1. CDR3 length: 23 residues. Per germline, CDR1 SNHLY and CDR2 FYNNEI. The junction had 32 bases not matched to a gene; V was cut back by 2 bases and J by 5 bases. The CDR3, as DNA: TGTGCCAGCAGTGAACGGGGCGGACGGTTTCTCCGAACAGACAGGGATATCCGGGAGACCCAGTACTTC. Protein sequence: CASSERGGRFLRTDRDIRETQYF.

The V gene is TRBV7-3, the J gene TRBJ2-7; TRBD1 agrees at 10 bases. This CDR3 is built from 16 residues. V shed 1 base, J shed 2 bases, and the junction held 5 bases outside the gene matches. Per the germline V gene, CDR1 is SGHTA and CDR2 is FQGTGA. In DNA form, the CDR3 reads TGTGCCAGCAGCTTAAGCGGGACAGGGGCGCCCTACGAGCAGTACTTC. Residues: CASSLSGTGAPYEQYF.

V and J are TRBV5-6 and TRBJ1-2; tentatively, D is TRBD1 (5 bases). This CDR3 is built from 15 residues. Germline CDR1 is SGHDT and CDR2 is YYEEEE. Trimming removed 5 bases at V and 10 bases at J, with 24 bases between. CDR3: CASRQTVSLILDYTF. The CDR3 coding sequence is TGTGCCAGCAGACAGACAGTGTCCCTAATCTTAGACTACACCTTC.

The chain employs TRBV27 and TRBJ2-3; D is uncertain. Trimming took off 5 bases at V and 3 bases at J, with 12 bases between the two ends. The CDR3 spans 14 residues. Germline assignment: CDR1 MNHEY and CDR2 SMNVEV (reference sequence). In DNA, the CDR3 is TGTGCCAGCAGTGAGTCGCTCTTAACAGATACGCAGTATTTT. It specifies CASSESLLTDTQYF.

The chain employs TRBV18 and TRBJ1-3, with no clear D. This CDR3 has 16 residues. CDR1 and CDR2 from the germline V gene are KGHSH and LQKENI. Between the trimmed V and J ends, which lost 2 bases and 0 bases, there was a span of 11 bases. CDR3 residues: CASSPSGLSSGNTIYF. The CDR3 DNA reads as TGTGCCAGCTCACCAAGCGGTCTTAGCTCTGGAAACACCATATATTTT.

The rearrangement joins TRBV11-2 to TRBJ1-6; D unresolved. Germline V gene sequence: CDR1 SGHAT, CDR2 FQNNGV. The CDR3 contains 13 residues. Trimming stripped 1 base from V and 7 bases from J, with 5 bases between. CDR3 nucleotide sequence: TGTGCCAGCAGCTTAGCCCTCAATTCACCCCTCCACTTT. It is translated as CASSLALNSPLHF. Full variable domain (remainder filled in from reference TRBV11-2 and TRBJ1-6): EAGVAQSPRYKIIEKRQSVAFWCNPISGHATLYWYQQILGQGPKLLIQFQNNGVVDDSQLPKDRFSAERLKGVDSTLKIQPAKLEDSAVYLCASSLALNSPLHFGNGTRLTVT.

This clone was observed once. The chain carries TRBV4-1 and TRBJ2-3; D not certain. This CDR3 has 14 residues. V dropped 0 bases and J dropped 4 bases, with 8 bases sitting between them. The germline V gene encodes CDR1 MGHRA and CDR2 YSYEKL. The CDR3 region is CASSQEGVPDTQYF. The CDR3 nucleotides read TGCGCCAGCAGCCAAGAGGGCGTACCAGATACGCAGTATTTT.

V and J are TRBV5-1 and TRBJ1-1; possible D gene TRBD1, 6 bases. V lost 4 bases and J 4 bases, leaving 11 bases between the germline ends. The CDR3 runs 13 residues. Germline CDR1 reads SGHRS; CDR2 reads YFSETQ. The CDR3 protein is CASSPQGTTEAFF. The CDR3, as DNA: TGCGCCAGCAGCCCTCAGGGGACCACTGAAGCTTTCTTT.

The V gene is TRBV29-1, the J gene TRBJ2-6; 8 bases agree with TRBD1. Germline assignment: CDR1 SQVTM and CDR2 ANQGSEA. The V segment lost 0 bases and the J segment 0 bases; nucleotides outside the gene matches: 7. CDR3 size: 18 residues. This CDR3 reads CSVEDTGGPPSGANVLTF. CDR3 coding DNA: TGCAGCGTTGAAGATACAGGGGGGCCCCCCTCTGGGGCCAACGTCCTGACTTTC.

The V and J genes are TRBV18 and TRBJ1-2; 8 bases map to TRBD1. Trimming cost V 0 bases and J 6 bases; bases outside gene matches: 3. Germline V gives CDR1 KGHSH, CDR2 LQKENI. The CDR3 spans 14 residues. The DNA of the CDR3 is TGTGCCAGCTCACCACCCGGGACAGGAGATGGCTACACCTTC. Protein product: CASSPPGTGDGYTF.

The chain recombines TRBV3-1 (or the pseudogene TRBV3-2) with TRBJ1-6; D possibly corresponds to TRBD1 (5 bases). Germline CDR1 LGHDT, CDR2 YNNKEL (reference sequence). The V and J ends lost 3 bases and 10 bases respectively, with 13 bases between them. The CDR3 is made up of 14 amino acids. Here the CDR3 reads CASSQSLTASPLHF. DNA for the CDR3: TGTGCCAGCAGCCAGTCATTGACAGCATCACCCCTCCACTTT.

V gene TRBV3-1 (or the pseudogene TRBV3-2) combines with J gene TRBJ1-1, with a possible D match to TRBD1 (5 bases). The CDR3 totals 13 residues. Trimming shortened V by 3 bases and J by 7 bases, and 12 bases separated the two germline ends. The germline V gene has CDR1 LGHDT and CDR2 YNNKEL (reference sequence). The CDR3 region has the DNA TGTGCCAGCAGCCAGATGCTAGACAGTGAAGCTTTCTTT. Translation: CASSQMLDSEAFF.

This clone has just a few counts. This rearrangement joins TRBV7-2 to TRBJ2-2, with D uncertain. The CDR3 is made up of 14 amino acids. Trimming left V 0 bases short and J 2 bases short, with 4 bases between. The germline V gene encodes CDR1 SGHTA and CDR2 FQGNSA. The CDR3 nucleotides are TGTGCCAGCAGCTTAGCACATAACACCGGGGAGCTGTTTTTT. Translated: CASSLAHNTGELFF.

The chain couples TRBV7-3 to TRBJ1-1; D gene unclear. Trimming took 1 base from V and 1 from J, leaving 10 bases between them. The CDR3 contains 15 residues. Per germline, CDR1 SGHTA and CDR2 FQGTGA. CDR3 coding DNA: TGTGCCAGCAGCTTAAGTCCCTTGGCGAACACTGAAGCTTTCTTT. It yields the protein CASSLSPLANTEAFF.

V usage is TRBV7-9 and J usage is TRBJ2-1; maybe TRBD2 (5 bases). V was shortened by 2 bases and J by 8 bases, with 13 bases between the two germline ends. From germline, CDR1 is SEHNR and CDR2 FQNEAQ (reference sequence). This CDR3 has 14 amino acids. The DNA for the CDR3 is TGTGCCAGCAGCTTATCTCCTAGCAACGATGAGCAGTTCTTC. This encodes CASSLSPSNDEQFF.

This clone was counted a single time. This chain connects TRBV29-1 to TRBJ1-3; tentative D call: TRBD1 (5 bases). V dropped 7 bases and J dropped 0 bases, with 22 bases sitting between them. This CDR3 spans 17 amino acids. Germline V gene data show CDR1 as SQVTM and CDR2 as ANQGSEA. The CDR3 bases are TGCAGCGCCGGGGGGGTAGGTCCGTTAGCCTCTGGAAACACCATATATTTT. Encoded protein: CSAGGVGPLASGNTIYF.

The gene calls are TRBV11-1 and TRBJ1-1; the D gene is possibly TRBD1 (6 bases). The CDR3 spans 16 residues. Germline values: CDR1 SGHAT, CDR2 FQDESV (reference sequence). V was cut by 1 base and J by 3 bases, with 15 bases left in between. CDR3 coding DNA: TGTGCCAGCAGCTTAGGAAGGGGGTCGCTCGACACTGAAGCTTTCTTT. It yields the protein CASSLGRGSLDTEAFF.

This clone was seen a few times. V gene TRBV7-3 combines with J gene TRBJ2-1; 12 bases fit TRBD2. The V gene end was trimmed by 5 bases and the J gene end by 9 bases; junction bases not matched to a gene: 5. CDR3 size: 14 residues. Germline CDR1 is SGHTA and CDR2 is FQGTGA. CDR3 sequence: CASSPPGLAGEQFF. In nucleotides, the CDR3 is TGTGCCAGCAGCCCCCCGGGACTAGCGGGTGAGCAGTTCTTC.

This clone was seen just once. V and J are TRBV6-1 and TRBJ2-7; no reliable D call. Trimming removed 2 bases from V and 6 bases from J, with 8 bases in between. The CDR3 is 12 amino acids. Looked up from germline, CDR1 is MNHNS and CDR2 is SASEGT. This chain's CDR3 is CASSETTREQYF. For the CDR3, the DNA is TGTGCCAGCAGTGAAACGACTCGCGAGCAGTACTTC.

The chain employs TRBV9 and TRBJ1-4; D gene unclear. CDR3 length equals 16 residues. V was clipped by 4 bases and J by 8 bases, with 21 bases between them. Germline values: CDR1 SGDLS, CDR2 YYNGEE. CDR3 sequence: CASSPRAERRGEKLFF. CDR3 sequence (DNA): TGTGCCAGCAGCCCCCGGGCTGAGAGGCGAGGGGAAAAACTGTTTTTT.

V and J are TRBV6-2 or TRBV6-3 and TRBJ1-3; a weak D match, TRBD1 (5 bases). This CDR3 is 15 amino acids long. Trimming took 4 bases from V and 0 from J, leaving 10 bases between them. From germline, CDR1 is MNHEY and CDR2 SVGEGT. The CDR3 here is CASSFIGHSGNTIYF. The CDR3 DNA is TGTGCCAGCAGTTTTATTGGACACTCTGGAAACACCATATATTTT.

J is TRBJ2-5 and V is TRBV9, with 8 bases that match TRBD1. Germline lookup yields CDR1 SGDLS and CDR2 YYNGEE. This CDR3 comprises 13 residues. Trimming at V came to 4 bases and at J to 5 bases, leaving 4 bases not matched to a gene. The CDR3 nucleotides are TGTGCCAGCAGCACGCGGACAGGGGAGACCCAGTACTTC. It specifies CASSTRTGETQYF.

The chain is built from TRBV10-3 and TRBJ2-1; 9 bases match TRBD2. This CDR3 region has 15 residues. From germline, CDR1 is ENHRY and CDR2 SYGVKD. V gave up 4 bases and J gave up 6 bases; unmatched junction bases: 7. The CDR3 region has the DNA TGTGCCATCAGTGGGTTAGCGGGAGTTCCCAATGAGCAGTTCTTC. It specifies CAISGLAGVPNEQFF.

This sequence joins TRBV5-6 and TRBJ2-1, with a tentative D call TRBD2 (5 bases). Trimming took off 2 bases at V and 1 base at J, with 13 bases between the two ends. Germline V gives CDR1 SGHDT, CDR2 YYEEEE. CDR3 length equals 16 residues. CDR3: CASSFYGLLSYNEQFF. CDR3 in DNA: TGTGCCAGCAGCTTCTATGGACTTCTATCCTACAATGAGCAGTTCTTC.

CDR3 loop: CASSRGLAGNTIYF. The CDR3 DNA follows: TGTGCCAGCAGCCGCGGACTAGCAGGAAACACCATATATTTT. The chain uses TRBV7-2 and TRBJ1-3; D unresolved. Germline V gene sequence: CDR1 SGHTA, CDR2 FQGNSA. Deletions cut 5 bases from V and 4 bases from J, with 12 bases between. The CDR3 runs to 14 residues. The variable domain in full, completed from reference TRBV7-2 and TRBJ1-3, reads GAGVSQSPSNKVTEKGKDVELRCDPISGHTALYWYRQSLGQGLEFLIYFQGNSAPDKSGLPSDRFSAERTGGSVSTLTIQRTQQEDSAVYLCASSRGLAGNTIYFGEGSWLTVV.

The V and J genes are TRBV9 and TRBJ1-5; 7 bases align to TRBD1. V shed 4 bases, J shed 6 bases, and the junction held 7 bases outside the gene matches. CDR1 and CDR2 from the germline V gene are SGDLS and YYNGEE. The CDR3 consists of 14 residues. The CDR3 protein is CASSHRGLGQPQHF. DNA for the CDR3: TGTGCCAGCAGCCACAGGGGCCTCGGTCAGCCCCAGCATTTT.